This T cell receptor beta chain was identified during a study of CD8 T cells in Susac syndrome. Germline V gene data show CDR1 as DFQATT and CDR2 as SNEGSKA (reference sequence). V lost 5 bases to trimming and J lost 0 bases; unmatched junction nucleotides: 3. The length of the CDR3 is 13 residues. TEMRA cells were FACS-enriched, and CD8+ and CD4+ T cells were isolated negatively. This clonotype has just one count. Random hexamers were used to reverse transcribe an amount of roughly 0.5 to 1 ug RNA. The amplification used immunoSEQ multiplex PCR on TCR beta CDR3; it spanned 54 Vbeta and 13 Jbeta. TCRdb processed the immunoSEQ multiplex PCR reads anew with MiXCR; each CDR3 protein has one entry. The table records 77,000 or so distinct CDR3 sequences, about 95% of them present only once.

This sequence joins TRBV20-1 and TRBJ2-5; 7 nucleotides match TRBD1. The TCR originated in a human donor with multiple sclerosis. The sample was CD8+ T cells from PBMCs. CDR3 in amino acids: CSADRANQETQYF. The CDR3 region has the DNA TGCAGTGCTGACAGGGCAAACCAAGAGACCCAGTACTTC.